The entry below gives a single T cell receptor beta chain sequence along with its context. These data belong to a study of control samples from healthy donors and cancer patients. V was trimmed by 3 bases and J by 3 bases, leaving 6 bases between them. CDR1 SGDLS and CDR2 YYNGEE come from the germline V gene. This CDR3 region has 13 residues. Method: immunoSEQ multiplex PCR; TCRdb's copy keeps in-frame clones and lacks some. This sample yields tens of thousands of clones, of which under 90% are seen a single time; around 5.1% belongs to the top ten. The TCR was taken from a man aged 45 to 65 in good health. The chain couples TRBV9 to TRBJ2-2; D is unclear. The sample consisted of blood. CDR3 sequence reads: CASSAQYTGELFF. The CDR3 DNA sequence: TGTGCCAGCAGCGCCCAGTACACCGGGGAGCTGTTTTTT.